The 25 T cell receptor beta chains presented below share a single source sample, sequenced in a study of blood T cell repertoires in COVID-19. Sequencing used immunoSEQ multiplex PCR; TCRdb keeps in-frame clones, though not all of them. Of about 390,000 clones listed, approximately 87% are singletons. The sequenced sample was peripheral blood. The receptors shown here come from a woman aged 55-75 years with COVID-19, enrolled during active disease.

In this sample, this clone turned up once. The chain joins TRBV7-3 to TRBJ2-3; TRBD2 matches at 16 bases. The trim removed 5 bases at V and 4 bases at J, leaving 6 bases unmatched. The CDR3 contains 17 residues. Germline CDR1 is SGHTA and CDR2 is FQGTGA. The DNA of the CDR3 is TGTGCCAGCAGCCCCGGGACTAGCGGGGGGGGTGCAGATACGCAGTATTTT. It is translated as CASSPGTSGGGADTQYF.

The CDR3 sequence: CASSSGAGVTDTQYF. DNA of the CDR3: TGTGCCAGCAGCTCCGGGGCAGGGGTCACAGATACGCAGTATTTT. This rearrangement joins TRBV7-3 to TRBJ2-3; tentatively, D is TRBD1 (6 bases). Germline lookup yields CDR1 SGHTA and CDR2 FQGTGA. The V end was cut by 4 bases, the J end by 2 bases, with 13 bases between. The CDR3 has 15 amino acids.

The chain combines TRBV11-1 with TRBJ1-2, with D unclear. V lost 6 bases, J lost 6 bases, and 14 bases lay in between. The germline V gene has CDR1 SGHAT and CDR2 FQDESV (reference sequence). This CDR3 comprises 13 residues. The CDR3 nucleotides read TGTGCCAGCAGTTCGAGGGTATCGGATGGCTACACCTTC. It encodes CASSSRVSDGYTF.

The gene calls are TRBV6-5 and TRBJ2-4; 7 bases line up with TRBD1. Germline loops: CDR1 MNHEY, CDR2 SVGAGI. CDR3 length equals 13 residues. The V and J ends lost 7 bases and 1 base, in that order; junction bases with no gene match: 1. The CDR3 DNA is TGTGCCAGCAAGGGACAGGCCAAAAACATTCAGTACTTC. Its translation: CASKGQAKNIQYF.

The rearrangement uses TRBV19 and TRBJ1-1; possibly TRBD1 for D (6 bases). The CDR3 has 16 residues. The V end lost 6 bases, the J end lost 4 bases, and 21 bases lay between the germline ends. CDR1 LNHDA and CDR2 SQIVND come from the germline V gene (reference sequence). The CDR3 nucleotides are TGTGCCAGTAGCCCCTACAGGGAGTGGGGATCCACTGAAGCTTTCTTT. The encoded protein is CASSPYREWGSTEAFF.

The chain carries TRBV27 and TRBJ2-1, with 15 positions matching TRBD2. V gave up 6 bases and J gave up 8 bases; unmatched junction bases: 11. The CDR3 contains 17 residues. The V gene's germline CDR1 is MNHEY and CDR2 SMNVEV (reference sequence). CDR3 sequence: CASSQGLAGGRVDEQFF. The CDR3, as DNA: TGTGCCAGCAGCCAAGGACTAGCGGGGGGGAGGGTCGATGAGCAGTTCTTC.

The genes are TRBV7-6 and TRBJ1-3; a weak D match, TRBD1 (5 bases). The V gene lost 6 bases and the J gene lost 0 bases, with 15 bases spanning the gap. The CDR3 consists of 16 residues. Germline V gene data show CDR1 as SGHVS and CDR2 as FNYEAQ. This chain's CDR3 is CASSQLDRVSGNTIYF. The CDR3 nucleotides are TGTGCCAGCAGTCAACTCGACAGAGTCTCTGGAAACACCATATATTTT.

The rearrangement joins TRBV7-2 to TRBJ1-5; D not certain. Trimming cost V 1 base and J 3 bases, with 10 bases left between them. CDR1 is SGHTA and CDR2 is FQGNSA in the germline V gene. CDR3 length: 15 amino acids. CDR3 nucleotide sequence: TGTGCCAGCAGCTTAGTCGCGGACTTCAATCAGCCCCAGCATTTT. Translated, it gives CASSLVADFNQPQHF.

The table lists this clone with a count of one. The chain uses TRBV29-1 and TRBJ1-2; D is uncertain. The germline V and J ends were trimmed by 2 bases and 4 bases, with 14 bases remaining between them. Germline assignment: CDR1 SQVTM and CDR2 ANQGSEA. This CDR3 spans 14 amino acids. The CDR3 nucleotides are TGCAGCGTTGAACTGGCGGTAGGTGTCTATGGCTACACCTTC. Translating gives CSVELAVGVYGYTF.

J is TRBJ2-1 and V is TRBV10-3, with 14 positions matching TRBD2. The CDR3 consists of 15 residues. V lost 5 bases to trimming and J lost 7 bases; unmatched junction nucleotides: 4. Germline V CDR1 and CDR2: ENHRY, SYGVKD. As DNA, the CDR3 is TGTGCCATCAGTCCGACTAGCGGGGGGGAAAATGAGCAGTTCTTC. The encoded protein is CAISPTSGGENEQFF.

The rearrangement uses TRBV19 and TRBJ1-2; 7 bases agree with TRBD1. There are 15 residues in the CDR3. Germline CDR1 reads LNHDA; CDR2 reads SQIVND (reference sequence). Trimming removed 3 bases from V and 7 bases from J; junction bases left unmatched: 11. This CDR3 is CASSIRTGPSGGYTF. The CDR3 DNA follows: TGTGCCAGTAGTATTAGGACAGGCCCTTCCGGTGGCTACACCTTC.

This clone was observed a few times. Here the CDR3 reads CASSGDRDMNTEAFF. The CDR3 DNA reads TGTGCCAGTAGCGGGGACAGGGACATGAACACTGAAGCTTTCTTT. This chain joins TRBV19 and TRBJ1-1; TRBD1 agrees at 9 bases. CDR3 length equals 15 residues. The germline gives CDR1 LNHDA, CDR2 SQIVND (reference sequence). Trimming took 6 bases from V and 0 from J; bases not matched to a gene: 5.

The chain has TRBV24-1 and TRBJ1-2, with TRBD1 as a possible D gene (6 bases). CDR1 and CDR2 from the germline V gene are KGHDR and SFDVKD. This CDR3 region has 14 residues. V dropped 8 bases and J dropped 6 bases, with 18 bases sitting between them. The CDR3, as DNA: TGTGCCACCAAAAGAACAGGGCAAGGTGATGGCTACACCTTC. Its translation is CATKRTGQGDGYTF.

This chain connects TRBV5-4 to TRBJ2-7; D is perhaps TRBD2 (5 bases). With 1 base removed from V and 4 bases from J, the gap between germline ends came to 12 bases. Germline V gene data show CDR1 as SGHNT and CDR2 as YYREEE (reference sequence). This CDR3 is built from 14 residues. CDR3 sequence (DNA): TGTGCCAGCAGCTTGAAAGGCGGGCCTTACGAGCAGTACTTC. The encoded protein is CASSLKGGPYEQYF.

DNA of the CDR3: TGTGCCAGCAGCTTAGACGGAAGAGGCTACGAGCAGTACTTC. It specifies CASSLDGRGYEQYF. V usage is TRBV5-6 and J usage is TRBJ2-7; no clear D gene. Trimming left V 2 bases short and J 3 bases short, with 12 bases between. The CDR3 length is 14 residues. The germline V gene encodes CDR1 SGHDT and CDR2 YYEEEE. Based on the CDR3 plus reference TRBV5-6 and TRBJ2-7, the full variable domain is DAGVTQSPTHLIKTRGQQVTLRCSPKSGHDTVSWYQQALGQGPQFIFQYYEEEERQRGNFPDRFSGHQFPNYSSELNVNALLLGDSALYLCASSLDGRGYEQYFGPGTRLTVT.

As DNA, the CDR3 is TGTGCCAGCTCCCTAGCACTAGCGGGTAAAGATACGCAGTATTTT. Encoded protein: CASSLALAGKDTQYF. The chain recombines TRBV18 with TRBJ2-3, with 9 bases identical to TRBD2. From germline, CDR1 is KGHSH and CDR2 LQKENI. The CDR3 covers 15 residues. Trimming cost V 6 bases and J 5 bases; bases outside gene matches: 9.

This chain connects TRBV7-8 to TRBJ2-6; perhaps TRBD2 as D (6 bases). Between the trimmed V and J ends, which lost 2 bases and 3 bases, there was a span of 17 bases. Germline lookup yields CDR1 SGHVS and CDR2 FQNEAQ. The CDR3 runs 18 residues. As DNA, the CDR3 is TGTGCCAGCAGCTTAAAGAGCGGGTTTACCTTTGGGGCCAACGTCCTGACTTTC. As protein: CASSLKSGFTFGANVLTF.

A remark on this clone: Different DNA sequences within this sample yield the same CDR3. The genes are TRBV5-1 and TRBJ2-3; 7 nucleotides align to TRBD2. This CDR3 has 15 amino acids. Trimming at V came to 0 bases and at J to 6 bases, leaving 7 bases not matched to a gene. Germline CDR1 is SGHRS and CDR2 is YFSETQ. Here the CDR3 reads CASSLAGGERDTQYF. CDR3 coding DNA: TGCGCCAGCAGCTTGGCTGGGGGGGAGAGGGATACGCAGTATTTT. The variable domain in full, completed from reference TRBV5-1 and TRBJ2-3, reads KAGVTQTPRYLIKTRGQQVTLSCSPISGHRSVSWYQQTPGQGLQFLFEYFSETQRNKGNFPGRFSGRQFSNSRSEMNVSTLELGDSALYLCASSLAGGERDTQYFGPGTRLTVL.

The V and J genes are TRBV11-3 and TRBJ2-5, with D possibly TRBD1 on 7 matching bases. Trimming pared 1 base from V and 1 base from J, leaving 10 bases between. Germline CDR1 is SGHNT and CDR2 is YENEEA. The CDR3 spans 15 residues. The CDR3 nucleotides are TGTGCCAGCAGCTTAGCCAGGGGGGTCCAAGAGACCCAGTACTTC. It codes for CASSLARGVQETQYF.

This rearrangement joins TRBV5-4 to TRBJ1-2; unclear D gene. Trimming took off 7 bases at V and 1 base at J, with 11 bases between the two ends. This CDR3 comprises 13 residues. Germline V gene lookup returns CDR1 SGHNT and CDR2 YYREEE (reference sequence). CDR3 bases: TGTGCCAGCGGTTTGGAGCTTAACTATGGCTACACCTTC. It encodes CASGLELNYGYTF.

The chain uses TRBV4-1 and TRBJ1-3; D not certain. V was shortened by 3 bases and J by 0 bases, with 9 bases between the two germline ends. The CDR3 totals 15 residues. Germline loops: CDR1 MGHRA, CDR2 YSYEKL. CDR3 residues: CASSHLVDSGNTIYF. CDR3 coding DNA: TGCGCCAGCAGCCACTTAGTCGACTCTGGAAACACCATATATTTT.

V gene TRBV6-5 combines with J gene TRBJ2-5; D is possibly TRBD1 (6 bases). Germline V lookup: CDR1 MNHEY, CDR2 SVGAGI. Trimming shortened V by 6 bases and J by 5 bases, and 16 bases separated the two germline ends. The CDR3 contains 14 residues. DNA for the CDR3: TGTGCCAGCAGGGAGGCAGGGGAATGGGAGACCCAGTACTTC. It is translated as CASREAGEWETQYF.

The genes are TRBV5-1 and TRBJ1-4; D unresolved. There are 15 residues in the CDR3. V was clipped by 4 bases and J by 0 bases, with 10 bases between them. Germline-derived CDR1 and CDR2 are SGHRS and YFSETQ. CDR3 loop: CASSPTPATNEKLFF. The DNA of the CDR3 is TGCGCCAGCAGCCCGACACCCGCAACTAATGAAAAACTGTTTTTT.

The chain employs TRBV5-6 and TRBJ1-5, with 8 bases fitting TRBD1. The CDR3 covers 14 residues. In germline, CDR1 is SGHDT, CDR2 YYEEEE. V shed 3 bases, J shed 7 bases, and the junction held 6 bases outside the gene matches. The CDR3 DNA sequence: TGTGCCAGCAGCTCCCAGGGGGCCCGGCAGCCCCAGCATTTT. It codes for CASSSQGARQPQHF.

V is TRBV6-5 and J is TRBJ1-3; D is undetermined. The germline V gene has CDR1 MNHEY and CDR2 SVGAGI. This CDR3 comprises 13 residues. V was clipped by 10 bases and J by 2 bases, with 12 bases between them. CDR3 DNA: TGTGCCACCTCGTTTGGAGCTGGAAACACCATATATTTT. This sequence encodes CATSFGAGNTIYF.